This T cell receptor beta chain was observed in a study of blood T cell repertoires in COVID-19 (dated by TCRdb to 2020 to 2022). For the wider study: The collaborator samples originated in the United States, Italy and Spain and spanned the acute and convalescent phases of COVID-19. The material from the prospective study consisted of cDNA or gDNA derived from T cells, B-cell-depleted T cells, or PBMCs. Deeply sampled blood TCRbeta repertoires from subjects exposed to, actively infected with, or recovered from COVID-19 were included in the dataset. The repertoires were released in a freely available public database intended as a resource for research on the immune response to SARS-CoV-2. Samples came from the ongoing ImmuneRACE study (first 160 participants) plus 1,254 subjects from 6 global collaborators. Sample metadata almost always included a de-identified subject ID, COVID-19 status, age in years and sex. HLA class I and class II types, where available, came from metadata supplied by the sample provider rather than from assay-based typing. Results and caveats for the whole study, not just this receptor: How much clinical and demographic metadata was included differed by source and by participant, and the metadata was provided uncurated.

TCRbeta CDR3 regions were amplified from genomic DNA by means of the immunoSEQ Assay, a bias-controlled multiplex PCR. The original pipeline was this. The number of nucleated cells in each sample was estimated from the amplification of reference gene primers within the assay. To quantify the absolute abundance of each unique TCRbeta CDR3 rearrangement, sequence reads were collapsed and filtered. Productive Simpson clonality was computed per sample as the square root of Simpson's diversity index over productive rearrangements. TCRdb mirrors the immuneACCESS table, restricted to in-frame sequences. Some clones are absent from its copies; in checked studies, under half trace to an unresolved V gene, and the reason for the others is unknown. Clone size and the V and J calls come from that table; the DNA yielded D and trimming. This sample has some 120,000 clones in its table, and over 80% of those were observed once. The top ten clonotypes cover 12% of the sample.

With respect to this clone: No cognate antigen has been identified for it. Base qualities are not at hand, and no much larger clone is one base apart.

Including cysteine and phenylalanine, the CDR3 has 11 amino acids. Just the 33-base CDR3 DNA is kept, in frame starting at base 1. CDR1 MNHEY and CDR2 SMNVEV are derived from the germline V gene (reference sequence). V drops 3 bases and J drops 4 bases, leaving 3 bases in between. Collaborating institutions collected whole blood in K2EDTA tubes following their own protocols. Collaborator samples were shipped for TCRbeta analysis as frozen whole blood, isolated PBMCs, or DNA extracted from either sample type. The sequence was obtained from a man in his fifties or sixties with acute or convalescent COVID-19. The rearranged chain carries TRBV27 and TRBJ2-5; the D gene cannot be resolved reliably. Sequenced input: peripheral blood. The nucleotides are TGTGCCAGCAGTTTTAGAGAGACCCAGTACTTC. Translated, it reads CASSFRETQYF.